The 15 T cell receptor beta chains below were found in one sample sequenced in a study of CD8 T cells in Susac syndrome. With random hexamers, roughly 0.5 to 1 ug RNA was reverse transcribed. MiXCR was run by TCRdb on the immunoSEQ multiplex PCR reads, yielding one entry per CDR3 protein. The repertoire holds around 190,000 distinct CDR3 sequences, with approximately 95% as singletons. The specimen was CD4+ T cells from PBMCs. Receptor source: a human donor in good health.

The chain combines TRBV19 with TRBJ1-1; D is undetermined. CDR3 size: 13 residues. Germline V CDR1 and CDR2: LNHDA, SQIVND (reference sequence). V gave up 1 base and J gave up 9 bases, with 12 bases separating them. The CDR3 reads CASSIATATQAFF. In DNA, the CDR3 is TGTGCCAGTAGTATAGCGACGGCGACGCAAGCTTTCTTT. Full variable domain (remainder filled in from reference TRBV19 and TRBJ1-1): DGGITQSPKYLFRKEGQNVTLSCEQNLNHDAMYWYRQDPGQGLRLIYYSQIVNDFQKGDIAEGYSVSREKKESFPLTVTSAQKNPTAFYLCASSIATATQAFFGQGTRLTVV.

This clonotype was seen a single time. The gene calls are TRBV25-1 and TRBJ2-3; the D call may be TRBD1 or TRBD2 (5 bases each). The CDR3 spans 14 residues. Trimming pared 6 bases from V and 2 bases from J, leaving 12 bases between. Germline CDR1 and CDR2: MGHDK and SYGVNS. DNA for the CDR3: TGTGCCAGCAGCAGTGTGGGGGTCACAGATACGCAGTATTTT. Its translation: CASSSVGVTDTQYF.

The chain has TRBV12-3 or TRBV12-4 and TRBJ1-2; D call uncertain. The CDR3 totals 13 residues. Trimming stripped 4 bases from V and 0 bases from J, with 6 bases between. CDR3 in DNA: TGTGCCAGCAGTTCTCAGCCTAACTATGGCTACACCTTC. The encoded protein is CASSSQPNYGYTF.

This chain links TRBV12-3 or TRBV12-4 with TRBJ2-5, with 13 bases identical to TRBD2. V dropped 3 bases and J dropped 4; count of bases not matched to a gene: 2. The CDR3 runs to 15 residues. The CDR3 DNA reads TGTGCCAGCAGTTTTCGGACTAGCGGGGGAGAGACCCAGTACTTC. Protein product: CASSFRTSGGETQYF.

This chain links TRBV12-3 or TRBV12-4 with TRBJ2-1; D unresolved. The CDR3 runs to 12 residues. Trimming took 3 bases from V and 7 from J, leaving 7 bases between them. The CDR3 DNA sequence: TGTGCCAGCAGTTTGGAGCCAAATGAGCAGTTCTTC. Amino acid sequence: CASSLEPNEQFF.

The chain joins TRBV2 to TRBJ2-1, with D perhaps TRBD1 (5 bases). With 4 bases removed from V and 4 bases from J, the gap between germline ends came to 8 bases. The CDR3 runs to 13 residues. The germline V gene has CDR1 SNHLY and CDR2 FYNNEI. CDR3 DNA sequence: TGTGCCAGCAGTGTTCAGGGATACAATGAGCAGTTCTTC. Translation: CASSVQGYNEQFF.

The rearrangement links TRBV12-3 or TRBV12-4 to TRBJ1-2; 7 positions agree with TRBD1. The length of the CDR3 is 13 residues. V lost 6 bases and J lost 7; bases outside the gene matches: 8. DNA of the CDR3: TGTGCCAGCAGCCCCGACAGGGAAGCTGGCTACACCTTC. This encodes CASSPDREAGYTF.

CDR3 sequence reads: CASSLYMISSYNEQFF. The DNA for the CDR3 is TGTGCCAGCAGTTTATACATGATCAGCTCCTACAATGAGCAGTTCTTC. The V call is TRBV28, the J call TRBJ2-1; D uncertain. CDR1 and CDR2 from the germline V gene are MDHEN and SYDVKM. The CDR3 is 16 residues long. V shed 1 base and J shed 0 bases, with 10 bases lying between them.

The genes are TRBV9 and TRBJ1-1, with D unresolved. Between the trimmed V and J ends, which lost 4 bases and 3 bases, there was a span of 13 bases. The germline CDR1 and CDR2 sequences are SGDLS and YYNGEE. The CDR3 length is 14 residues. CDR3 sequence reads: CASSYSAADTEAFF. DNA of the CDR3: TGTGCCAGCAGCTACTCCGCGGCGGACACTGAAGCTTTCTTT.

This chain joins TRBV14 and TRBJ2-3, with D hard to call. This CDR3 is built from 11 residues. V shed 1 base and J shed 7 bases, with 3 bases lying between them. Germline loops: CDR1 SGHDN, CDR2 FVKESK. CDR3 bases: TGTGCCAGCAGCCAAGTTCATACGCAGTATTTT. It yields the protein CASSQVHTQYF. Based on the CDR3 plus reference TRBV14 and TRBJ2-3, the full variable domain is EAGVTQFPSHSVIEKGQTVTLRCDPISGHDNLYWYRRVMGKEIKFLLHFVKESKQDESGMPNNRFLAERTGGTYSTLKVQPAELEDSGVYFCASSQVHTQYFGPGTRLTVL.

This sequence joins TRBV20-1 and TRBJ2-4, with D possibly TRBD2 on 7 matching bases. With 5 bases removed from V and 1 base from J, the gap between germline ends came to 9 bases. Germline CDR1 reads DFQATT; CDR2 reads SNEGSKA (reference sequence). The CDR3 totals 13 residues. This CDR3 reads CSAGGGAKNIQYF. The CDR3 nucleotides are TGCAGTGCTGGCGGGGGCGCCAAAAACATTCAGTACTTC.

As DNA, the CDR3 is TGCAGCGTCCAGGGGGATCGGAACACTGAAGCTTTCTTT. It encodes CSVQGDRNTEAFF. V gene TRBV29-1 combines with J gene TRBJ1-1; 7 bases map to TRBD1. CDR1 is SQVTM and CDR2 is ANQGSEA in the germline V gene. The CDR3 is 13 amino acids. Germline trimming cut 6 bases from V and 1 base from J; bases unmatched to any gene: 5.

CDR3 DNA sequence: TGTGCCAGCAGGCCGATTGGCGAGCAGTACGTC. Its translation is CASRPIGEQYV. This sequence joins TRBV2 and TRBJ2-7; D call uncertain. Germline lookup yields CDR1 SNHLY and CDR2 FYNNEI. The CDR3 spans 11 residues. The V end lost 6 bases, the J end lost 6 bases, and 9 bases lay between the germline ends.

V and J are TRBV29-1 and TRBJ2-3; 8 nucleotides match TRBD2. Germline V gene lookup returns CDR1 SQVTM and CDR2 ANQGSEA. With V trimmed by 5 bases and J by 4 bases, 5 bases remained unmatched. The length of the CDR3 is 13 residues. CDR3 sequence: CSVRAGGSDTQYF. The CDR3 DNA reads TGCAGCGTTCGGGCGGGAGGTTCAGATACGCAGTATTTT.

In nucleotides, the CDR3 is TGTGCCAGCAGTGAAAACCAGGGGCTAGGTGAAAAACTGTTTTTT. It encodes CASSENQGLGEKLFF. The genes are TRBV6-1 and TRBJ1-4; D might be TRBD1 (6 bases). Germline loops: CDR1 MNHNS, CDR2 SASEGT. This CDR3 contains 15 residues. Deletions cut 2 bases from V and 7 bases from J, with 14 bases between.